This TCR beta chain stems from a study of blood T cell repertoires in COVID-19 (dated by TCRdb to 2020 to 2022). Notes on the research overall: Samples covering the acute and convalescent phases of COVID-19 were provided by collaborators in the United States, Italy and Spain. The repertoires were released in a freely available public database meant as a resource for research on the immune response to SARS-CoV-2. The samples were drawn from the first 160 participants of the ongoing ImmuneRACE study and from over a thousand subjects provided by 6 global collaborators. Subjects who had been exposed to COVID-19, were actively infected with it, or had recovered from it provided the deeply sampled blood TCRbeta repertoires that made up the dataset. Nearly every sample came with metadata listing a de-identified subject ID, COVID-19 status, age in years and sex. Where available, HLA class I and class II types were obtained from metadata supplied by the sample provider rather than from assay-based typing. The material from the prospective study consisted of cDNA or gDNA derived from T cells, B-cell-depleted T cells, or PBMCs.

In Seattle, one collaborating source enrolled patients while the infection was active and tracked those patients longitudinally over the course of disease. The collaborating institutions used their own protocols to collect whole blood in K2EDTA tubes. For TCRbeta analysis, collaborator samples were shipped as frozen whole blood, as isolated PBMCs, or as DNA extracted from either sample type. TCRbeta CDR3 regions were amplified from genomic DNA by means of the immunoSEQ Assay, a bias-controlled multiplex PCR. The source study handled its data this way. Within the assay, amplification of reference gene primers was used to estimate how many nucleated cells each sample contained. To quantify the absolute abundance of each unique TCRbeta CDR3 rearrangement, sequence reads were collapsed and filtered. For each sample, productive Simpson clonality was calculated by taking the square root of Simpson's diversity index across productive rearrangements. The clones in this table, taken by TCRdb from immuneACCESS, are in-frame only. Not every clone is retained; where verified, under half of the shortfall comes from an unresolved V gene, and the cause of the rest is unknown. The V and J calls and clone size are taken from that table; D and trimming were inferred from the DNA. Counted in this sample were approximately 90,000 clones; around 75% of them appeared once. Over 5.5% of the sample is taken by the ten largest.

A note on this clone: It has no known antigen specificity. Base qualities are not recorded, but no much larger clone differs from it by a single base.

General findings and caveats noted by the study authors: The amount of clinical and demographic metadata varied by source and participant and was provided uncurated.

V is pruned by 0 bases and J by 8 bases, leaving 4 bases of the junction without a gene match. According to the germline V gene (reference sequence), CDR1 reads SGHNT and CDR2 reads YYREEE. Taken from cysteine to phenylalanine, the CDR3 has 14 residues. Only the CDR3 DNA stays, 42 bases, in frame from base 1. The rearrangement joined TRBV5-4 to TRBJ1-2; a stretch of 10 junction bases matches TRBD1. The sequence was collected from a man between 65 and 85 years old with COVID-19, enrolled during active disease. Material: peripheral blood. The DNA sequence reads TGTGCCAGCAGCTTGGGGGACAGGGGATGGGGCTACACCTTC. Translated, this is CASSLGDRGWGYTF. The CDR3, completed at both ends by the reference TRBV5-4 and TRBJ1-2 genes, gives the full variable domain ETGVTQSPTHLIKTRGQQVTLRCSSQSGHNTVSWYQQALGQGPQFIFQYYREEENGRGNFPPRFSGLQFPNYSSELNVNALELDDSALYLCASSLGDRGWGYTFGSGTRLTVV.